The rows below give T cell receptor beta chains drawn from one sample of a study of human T cells and chemical hapten exposure. TCRdb independently ran MiXCR on the RACE reads; one entry per CDR3 protein. The sample records more than 65,000 distinct CDR3 sequences, around 30% being singletons. Sample: whole blood, taken in connection with sensitization to the hapten diphenylcyclopropenone (DPC). These receptors were taken from a man aged 40-50 years with alopecia areata. Some clones in this sample may be carry-over from other donors' samples. CDR3s leave out the opening cysteine and the closing phenylalanine or tryptophan. Fields, in order: CDR3 length, V gene, J gene, CDR3 protein.

cdr3_length: 15; v_call: TRBV7-8; j_call: TRBJ1-5; cdr3_aa: ASSEEGSTPSNQPQH
cdr3_length: 17; v_call: TRBV9; j_call: TRBJ2-6; cdr3_aa: ASSSKSSTSHSGANVLT
cdr3_length: 12; v_call: TRBV9; j_call: TRBJ2-7; cdr3_aa: ASSVGVEGYEQY
cdr3_length: 11; v_call: TRBV6-5; j_call: TRBJ1-5; cdr3_aa: ASSAWGNQPQH
cdr3_length: 12; v_call: TRBV6-2/TRBV6-3; j_call: TRBJ2-1; cdr3_aa: ASSSRDSYNEQF
cdr3_length: 13; v_call: TRBV6-5; j_call: TRBJ2-7; cdr3_aa: ASSPIAGKLYEQY
cdr3_length: 11; v_call: TRBV6-2/TRBV6-3; j_call: TRBJ2-2; cdr3_aa: ASTDRGPGELF
cdr3_length: 14; v_call: TRBV7-9; j_call: TRBJ1-5; cdr3_aa: ASSPQGARSNQPQH
cdr3_length: 10; v_call: TRBV28; j_call: TRBJ1-1; cdr3_aa: ASSFMRSEAF
cdr3_length: 17; v_call: TRBV24-1; j_call: TRBJ2-2; cdr3_aa: ATSDLTGGSQGWTGELF
cdr3_length: 13; v_call: TRBV18; j_call: TRBJ1-3; cdr3_aa: ASSPTGFSGNTIY
cdr3_length: 12; v_call: TRBV28; j_call: TRBJ2-7; cdr3_aa: ASSLPRGTYEQY
cdr3_length: 12; v_call: TRBV3-1; j_call: TRBJ2-1; cdr3_aa: ASSRTSGRGEQF
cdr3_length: 13; v_call: TRBV27; j_call: TRBJ2-3; cdr3_aa: ASSLSGATTDTQY
cdr3_length: 11; v_call: TRBV7-2; j_call: TRBJ1-3; cdr3_aa: ASSSGLGNTIY
cdr3_length: 13; v_call: TRBV19; j_call: TRBJ1-1; cdr3_aa: ASSRAAHLVGEAF
cdr3_length: 13; v_call: TRBV28; j_call: TRBJ2-5; cdr3_aa: ASSPAPGSLETQY
cdr3_length: 13; v_call: TRBV6-2/TRBV6-3; j_call: TRBJ2-7; cdr3_aa: ASSSFAGGVYEQY
cdr3_length: 13; v_call: TRBV5-1; j_call: TRBJ2-6; cdr3_aa: ASSLDGTGANVLT
cdr3_length: 13; v_call: TRBV20-1; j_call: TRBJ2-7; cdr3_aa: SASGEDRGRYEQY
cdr3_length: 14; v_call: TRBV28; j_call: TRBJ2-7; cdr3_aa: ASSFPPWTSSYEQY
cdr3_length: 11; v_call: TRBV20-1; j_call: TRBJ2-2; cdr3_aa: SARDLNTGELF
cdr3_length: 10; v_call: TRBV14; j_call: TRBJ2-3; cdr3_aa: ASSHGSDTQY
cdr3_length: 11; v_call: TRBV28; j_call: TRBJ2-7; cdr3_aa: ASSPPRRPEQY
cdr3_length: 13; v_call: TRBV6-6; j_call: TRBJ1-6; cdr3_aa: ASSYVEGLNSPLH
cdr3_length: 14; v_call: TRBV28; j_call: TRBJ2-4; cdr3_aa: ASSNEGQLAKNIQY
cdr3_length: 10; v_call: TRBV20-1; j_call: TRBJ1-1; cdr3_aa: SAQRGGIEAF
cdr3_length: 11; v_call: TRBV5-8; j_call: TRBJ2-7; cdr3_aa: ASNRVSIYEQY
cdr3_length: 11; v_call: TRBV14; j_call: TRBJ2-1; cdr3_aa: ASSQRGENEQF
cdr3_length: 11; v_call: TRBV10-2; j_call: TRBJ2-7; cdr3_aa: ASSESQAYEQY
cdr3_length: 10; v_call: TRBV24-1; j_call: TRBJ2-1; cdr3_aa: ATSDLSREQF
cdr3_length: 11; v_call: TRBV12-3/TRBV12-4; j_call: TRBJ2-3; cdr3_aa: ASIQGGQDTQY
cdr3_length: 14; v_call: TRBV5-5; j_call: TRBJ2-1; cdr3_aa: ASSLIGLPIYNEQF
cdr3_length: 10; v_call: TRBV7-2; j_call: TRBJ2-3; cdr3_aa: ASSGQRDTQY
cdr3_length: 15; v_call: TRBV4-3; j_call: TRBJ2-3; cdr3_aa: ASSQVLSGPLTDTQY
cdr3_length: 11; v_call: TRBV6-2/TRBV6-3; j_call: TRBJ1-6; cdr3_aa: ASSPGTNSPLH
cdr3_length: 9; v_call: TRBV20-1; j_call: TRBJ1-5; cdr3_aa: SARDEILQH
cdr3_length: 13; v_call: TRBV29-1; j_call: TRBJ2-4; cdr3_aa: SVQDSTLAKNIQY
cdr3_length: 12; v_call: TRBV4-1; j_call: TRBJ1-6; cdr3_aa: ASSPELGGSPLH
cdr3_length: 15; v_call: TRBV28; j_call: TRBJ2-1; cdr3_aa: ASSSRTSGYSYNEQF
cdr3_length: 12; v_call: TRBV29-1; j_call: TRBJ2-1; cdr3_aa: SVSSGGRKNEQF
cdr3_length: 12; v_call: TRBV20-1; j_call: TRBJ2-2; cdr3_aa: SASRGANTGELF
cdr3_length: 11; v_call: TRBV7-9; j_call: TRBJ2-7; cdr3_aa: ASSPKGGYEQY
cdr3_length: 13; v_call: TRBV5-1; j_call: TRBJ2-7; cdr3_aa: ASSPQPGLTYEQY
cdr3_length: 13; v_call: TRBV5-5; j_call: TRBJ1-1; cdr3_aa: ASSLGPRALTETF
cdr3_length: 15; v_call: TRBV6-6; j_call: TRBJ1-6; cdr3_aa: ASRTGQGASYNSPLH
cdr3_length: 9; v_call: TRBV11-2; j_call: TRBJ2-3; cdr3_aa: ASKSTDTQY